This T cell receptor (beta chain) appears in the sequencing data of a study of T cell repertoires and HLA-DP antigens. The CDR3 spans 16 residues. From germline, CDR1 is SEHNR and CDR2 FQNEAQ (reference sequence). J lost 6 bases, V lost 0 bases, and 5 bases had no gene match. Worth noting for this clone: Antigen unknown.

Profiling relied on immunoSEQ multiplex PCR, and the TCRdb table lists in-frame clones only, not all of them. The table has around 90,000 clones, roughly 86% seen once; the top ten hold about 1.8%. This chain connects TRBV7-9 to TRBJ2-2; 9 bases map to TRBD2. The clonotype originates from a man aged 50 to 59 in good health and CMV-seronegative. Sample: CD4+ T cells from PBMCs. In DNA, the CDR3 is TGTGCCAGCAGCTTAGCTCTTAGCGGGGGCCCCGGGGAGCTGTTTTTT. Amino acids: CASSLALSGGPGELFF.